The 19 T cell receptor beta chains reported below all come from one sample, sequenced in a study of blood T cell repertoires in COVID-19. Data came from immunoSEQ multiplex PCR; TCRdb stores just in-frame clones and leaves some out. The sample lists some 96,000 clones; around four fifths were seen once. Sequenced sample: peripheral blood. These receptors originate from a man aged 65 to 79 with active or convalescent COVID-19.

This clone was seen a few times. This chain links TRBV7-2 with TRBJ2-1, with 13 bases identical to TRBD2. Looked up from germline, CDR1 is SGHTA and CDR2 is FQGNSA. The trim removed 5 bases at V and 5 bases at J, leaving 3 bases unmatched. The CDR3 contains 15 residues. As DNA, the CDR3 is TGTGCCAGCAGCAAGGGACTAGCGGGGAACAATGAGCAGTTCTTC. Protein: CASSKGLAGNNEQFF.

The chain's CDR3 is CASSKAQREDRETYNEQFF. CDR3 DNA sequence: TGTGCCAGCAGCAAAGCGCAACGGGAGGACAGAGAAACCTACAATGAGCAGTTCTTC. The chain links TRBV21-1 to TRBJ2-1; whether TRBD2, the table's D call, matches the DNA was not checked. TRBV21-1 is described as a pseudogene. CDR3 length: 19 residues.

V is TRBV7-2 and J is TRBJ2-5; TRBD1 might be the D (6 bases). Germline V gene data show CDR1 as SGHTA and CDR2 as FQGNSA. Trimming pared 5 bases from V and 8 bases from J, leaving 18 bases between. CDR3 length: 14 residues. The CDR3 DNA follows: TGTGCCAGCAGCAACTATACAGGGCCAGGAACCCAGTACTTC. Encoded protein: CASSNYTGPGTQYF.

This chain joins TRBV6-1 and TRBJ1-1; D is perhaps TRBD1 (6 bases). CDR1 and CDR2 (germline): MNHNS, SASEGT. V was pared by 1 base and J by 11 bases, with 8 bases between. The CDR3 runs 11 residues. CDR3 sequence: CASSEVGAAFF. For the CDR3, the DNA is TGTGCCAGCAGTGAAGTGGGGGCCGCTTTCTTT.

The genes are TRBV19 and TRBJ1-5; D gene unclear. CDR3 length: 14 amino acids. Germline CDR1 LNHDA, CDR2 SQIVND (reference sequence). V was cut by 2 bases and J by 3 bases, with 8 bases left in between. The DNA of the CDR3 is TGTGCCAGTAGTATATTCCAGATCAATCAGCCCCAGCATTTT. Translation: CASSIFQINQPQHF.

V is TRBV5-1 and J is TRBJ1-3; TRBD1 is a possible D gene (6 bases). V dropped 4 bases and J dropped 0 bases, with 14 bases sitting between them. Germline CDR1 and CDR2: SGHRS and YFSETQ. CDR3 length: 16 residues. Written as DNA, the CDR3 is TGCGCCAGCAGCGTGGCAGGGGCCCCCTCTGGAAACACCATATATTTT. Amino acids: CASSVAGAPSGNTIYF.

This chain connects TRBV2 to TRBJ1-6; perhaps TRBD1 as D (5 bases). This CDR3 is built from 15 residues. Germline values: CDR1 SNHLY, CDR2 FYNNEI. Trimming took 3 bases from V and 7 from J, leaving 13 bases between them. The CDR3 sequence: CASSEAGRANSPLHF. In DNA form, the CDR3 reads TGTGCCAGCAGTGAGGCGGGACGGGCCAATTCACCCCTCCACTTT. The variable domain in full, with the rest retrieved from reference TRBV2 and TRBJ1-6, is EPEVTQTPSHQVTQMGQEVILRCVPISNHLYFYWYRQILGQKVEFLVSFYNNEISEKSEIFDDQFSVERPDGSNFTLKIRSTKLEDSAMYFCASSEAGRANSPLHFGNGTRLTVT.

The rearrangement joins TRBV7-9 to TRBJ1-3; TRBD1 agrees at 9 bases. Germline trimming cut 5 bases from V and 6 bases from J; bases unmatched to any gene: 11. The germline gives CDR1 SEHNR, CDR2 FQNEAQ (reference sequence). The CDR3 runs 16 residues. This chain's CDR3 is CASSRRDRDLENTIYF. The CDR3 DNA reads as TGTGCCAGCAGCCGCCGGGACAGGGACTTGGAAAACACCATATATTTT.

The chain couples TRBV9 to TRBJ2-1; 11 bases align to TRBD2. The CDR3 runs to 15 residues. J was trimmed by 9 bases and V by 0 bases; bases with no gene match: 5. CDR1 SGDLS and CDR2 YYNGEE come from the germline V gene. CDR3 nucleotides: TGTGCCAGCAGCGTAGTAGCGGGGGGGCTGGGTGAGCAGTTCTTC. It specifies CASSVVAGGLGEQFF.

The chain links TRBV7-3 to TRBJ2-5; possible D gene TRBD1, 5 bases. V was cut by 0 bases and J by 1 base, with 9 bases left in between. The CDR3 sequence is 15 residues long. Germline CDR1 and CDR2: SGHTA and FQGTGA. CDR3 amino acids: CASSLTDNSQETQYF. DNA for the CDR3: TGTGCCAGCAGCTTAACGGACAACAGCCAAGAGACCCAGTACTTC. Complete variable domain (other parts from reference TRBV7-3 and TRBJ2-5): GAGVSQTPSNKVTEKGKYVELRCDPISGHTALYWYRQSLGQGPEFLIYFQGTGAADDSGLPNDRFFAVRPEGSVSTLKIQRTERGDSAVYLCASSLTDNSQETQYFGPGTRLLVL.

The gene calls are TRBV2 and TRBJ1-2; perhaps TRBD1 as D (5 bases). The CDR3 extends over 12 amino acids. V lost 9 bases, J lost 6 bases, and 14 bases lay in between. Germline V gives CDR1 SNHLY, CDR2 FYNNEI. The CDR3 sequence: CASTGLAHGYTF. The CDR3 DNA is TGTGCCAGTACAGGTCTTGCCCATGGCTACACCTTC.

The chain has TRBV28 and TRBJ2-5, with D unclear. Trimming cost V 3 bases and J 4 bases, with 9 bases left between them. The CDR3 consists of 13 residues. Germline V CDR1 and CDR2: MDHEN, SYDVKM. The CDR3 DNA reads as TGTGCCAGCAGTTTCTGGCGAGGAGAGACCCAGTACTTC. This encodes CASSFWRGETQYF.

V usage is TRBV20-1 and J usage is TRBJ2-1; tentative D call: TRBD2 (6 bases). Germline V gene sequence: CDR1 DFQATT, CDR2 SNEGSKA (reference sequence). The CDR3 length is 10 residues. The ends were cut back, 6 bases at V and 7 bases at J, with 7 bases in the middle. Here the CDR3 DNA reads TGCAGTGCGGAGGGGAATGAGCAGTTCTTC. Protein: CSAEGNEQFF.

CDR3 loop: CASSLLGLADPSSYEQYF. As DNA, the CDR3 is TGCGCCAGCAGCTTGCTGGGGTTAGCGGACCCGAGCTCCTACGAGCAGTACTTC. The chain carries TRBV5-1 and TRBJ2-7, with D maybe TRBD2 (6 bases). V was cut by 1 base and J by 0 bases, with 20 bases left in between. The CDR3 sequence is 18 residues long. Germline CDR1 SGHRS, CDR2 YFSETQ.

The chain combines TRBV7-6 with TRBJ1-1; D is unresolved. The CDR3 extends over 14 amino acids. Germline V gene data show CDR1 as SGHVS and CDR2 as FNYEAQ. V lost 1 base and J 5 bases, leaving 11 bases between the germline ends. The chain's CDR3 is CASSLEGSATEAFF. The CDR3 DNA follows: TGTGCCAGCAGCTTAGAGGGTAGCGCGACTGAAGCTTTCTTT.

The chain employs TRBV4-3 and TRBJ1-2; tentative D call: TRBD1 (5 bases). CDR1 and CDR2 (germline): LGHNA, YSLEER. The CDR3 has 15 amino acids. Trimming left V 1 base short and J 5 bases short, with 14 bases between. CDR3 nucleotides: TGCGCCAGCAGCCAAGTCAGAGGAGGGACTTATGGCTACACCTTC. The encoded protein is CASSQVRGGTYGYTF.

This clone was detected only once. The genes are TRBV6-1 and TRBJ2-7; tentative D call: TRBD1 (6 bases). This CDR3 has 16 residues. Deletions cut 1 base from V and 0 bases from J, with 13 bases between. CDR1 is MNHNS and CDR2 is SASEGT in the germline V gene. The DNA for the CDR3 is TGTGCCAGCAGTGAAGTACAGGGTTTCGGCTCCTACGAGCAGTACTTC. Amino acids: CASSEVQGFGSYEQYF.

The V call is TRBV6-5, the J call TRBJ2-5, with 7 bases that match TRBD2. V was clipped by 0 bases and J by 2 bases; unmatched bases: 6. Germline CDR1 is MNHEY and CDR2 is SVGAGI. CDR3 length: 16 amino acids. The CDR3 DNA is TGTGCCAGCAGTTACTCGGGTGGGGGAGGGCAAGAGACCCAGTACTTC. Translated, it gives CASSYSGGGGQETQYF.

Written as DNA, the CDR3 is TGTGCCAGTAGTCGGCAAGGGGATAGGCACGCAGATACGCAGTATTTT. Protein product: CASSRQGDRHADTQYF. The chain employs TRBV19 and TRBJ2-3; D might be TRBD1 (5 bases). Trimming left V 5 bases short and J 4 bases short, with 19 bases between. The CDR3 spans 16 residues. Germline V lookup: CDR1 LNHDA, CDR2 SQIVND (reference sequence).